Below are 22 T cell receptor beta chains sequenced from a single sample in a study of cytomegalovirus exposure and HLA in healthy donors. PCR amplification relied on 60 Vbeta primers (plus 13 Jbeta primers). Repertoires were generated with immunoSEQ multiplex PCR, while TCRdb's copy carries only in-frame clones and drops some. The sample gives about 160,000 clones, around 69% of which show up once; 2.8% is in the top ten. The sequenced sample was PBMCs. These receptors all stem from a woman aged 25-40 years in good health and CMV-seronegative.

The V call is TRBV2, the J call TRBJ2-1; D might be TRBD1 (6 bases). V lost 8 bases and J lost 0, with 11 bases in between. Per germline, CDR1 SNHLY and CDR2 FYNNEI. This CDR3 is built from 14 residues. CDR3 in amino acids: CASGTGSSYNEQFF. The DNA for the CDR3 is TGTGCCAGCGGTACAGGGAGCTCCTACAATGAGCAGTTCTTC.

V is TRBV5-1 and J is TRBJ2-7; 8 nucleotides agree with TRBD2. The V gene end was trimmed by 0 bases and the J gene end by 4 bases; junction bases not matched to a gene: 6. The CDR3 runs to 15 residues. CDR1 is SGHRS, CDR2 YFSETQ, per germline. CDR3 sequence reads: CASSLALAGMYEQYF. The CDR3 nucleotides are TGCGCCAGCAGCTTGGCCTTAGCGGGAATGTACGAGCAGTACTTC.

V usage is TRBV2 and J usage is TRBJ1-4; D is uncertain. Germline loops: CDR1 SNHLY, CDR2 FYNNEI. V shed 7 bases and J shed 0 bases, with 15 bases lying between them. This CDR3 spans 16 amino acids. The CDR3 coding sequence is TGTGCCAGCAAACCCCCGACATATCCAACTAATGAAAAACTGTTTTTT. Its protein product is CASKPPTYPTNEKLFF.

The rearrangement joins TRBV5-1 to TRBJ1-5; the match to TRBD1 covers 7 bases. Looked up from germline, CDR1 is SGHRS and CDR2 is YFSETQ. The CDR3 runs to 14 residues. The J segment lost 3 bases and the V segment lost 4 bases, leaving 4 bases of the junction unmatched. CDR3: CASSEQGDNQPQHF. The CDR3 DNA follows: TGCGCCAGCAGCGAGCAGGGGGACAATCAGCCCCAGCATTTT. The whole variable domain, remainder taken from reference TRBV5-1 and TRBJ1-5, is KAGVTQTPRYLIKTRGQQVTLSCSPISGHRSVSWYQQTPGQGLQFLFEYFSETQRNKGNFPGRFSGRQFSNSRSEMNVSTLELGDSALYLCASSEQGDNQPQHFGDGTRLSIL.

J is TRBJ2-4 and V is TRBV28; no clear D gene. The germline V gene has CDR1 MDHEN and CDR2 SYDVKM. CDR3 length equals 13 residues. Trimming removed 6 bases at V and 7 bases at J, with 13 bases between. For the CDR3, the DNA is TGTGCCAGCAGCCCCGGGTTGGTGAACATTCAGTACTTC. Translation gives CASSPGLVNIQYF. Together with reference TRBV28 and TRBJ2-4, the CDR3 gives the full variable domain: DVKVTQSSRYLVKRTGEKVFLECVQDMDHENMFWYRQDPGLGLRLIYFSYDVKMKEKGDIPEGYSVSREKKERFSLILESASTNQTSMYLCASSPGLVNIQYFGAGTRLSVL.

This chain joins TRBV30 and TRBJ2-1; no clear D. V lost 3 bases and J 7 bases, leaving 4 bases between the germline ends. Looked up from germline, CDR1 is GTSNPN and CDR2 is SVGIG (reference sequence). This CDR3 is 10 amino acids long. The CDR3 DNA is TGTGCCTGGAGCAGGAATGAGCAGTTCTTC. Amino acids: CAWSRNEQFF. Based on the CDR3 plus reference TRBV30 and TRBJ2-1, the full variable domain is SQTIHQWPATLVQPVGSPLSLECTVEGTSNPNLYWYRQAAGRGLQLLFYSVGIGQISSEVPQNLSASRPQDRQFILSSKKLLLSDSGFYLCAWSRNEQFFGPGTRLTVL.

The chain is built from TRBV19 and TRBJ1-1; 7 bases agree with TRBD1. Germline values: CDR1 LNHDA, CDR2 SQIVND (reference sequence). V lost 1 base to trimming and J lost 4 bases; unmatched junction nucleotides: 3. This CDR3 has 14 amino acids. CDR3 coding DNA: TGTGCCAGTAGTATAGCATCAGGGGGCACTGAAGCTTTCTTT. Amino acid sequence: CASSIASGGTEAFF.

V and J are TRBV2 and TRBJ1-2, with 8 positions matching TRBD1. In germline, CDR1 is SNHLY, CDR2 FYNNEI. V was clipped by 8 bases and J by 0 bases; unmatched bases: 2. The CDR3 spans 13 residues. The DNA for the CDR3 is TGTGCCAGCCTCAGGGGGCCTAACTATGGCTACACCTTC. Its translation: CASLRGPNYGYTF.

This clone was seen more than once but under ten times. The genes are TRBV28 and TRBJ2-1, with a weak D call TRBD1 (5 bases). The V gene's germline CDR1 is MDHEN and CDR2 SYDVKM. The CDR3 contains 13 residues. The germline V and J ends were trimmed by 7 bases and 4 bases, with 11 bases remaining between them. CDR3 in amino acids: CASTRNRYNEQFF. The CDR3 coding sequence is TGTGCCAGCACCCGAAACAGGTACAATGAGCAGTTCTTC.

The J gene is TRBJ2-6, the V gene TRBV28; TRBD1 might be the D (6 bases). The CDR3 is 22 residues long. CDR1 is MDHEN, CDR2 SYDVKM, per germline. V was trimmed by 4 bases and J by 1 base, leaving 29 bases between them. The CDR3 bases are TGTGCCAGCAGTTGGTTAGGTTATCTGGGGGCAGGTATAAGATCTGGGGCCAACGTCCTGACTTTC. As protein: CASSWLGYLGAGIRSGANVLTF.

The chain uses TRBV19 and TRBJ1-4; 8 bases are shared with TRBD1. The CDR3 contains 13 residues. The V gene end was trimmed by 5 bases and the J gene end by 8 bases; junction bases not matched to a gene: 4. Germline CDR1 reads LNHDA; CDR2 reads SQIVND (reference sequence). The CDR3 DNA follows: TGTGCCAGTAGTTTACAGGGGGGCGAAAAACTGTTTTTT. Its translation is CASSLQGGEKLFF.

CDR3 sequence: CASSLSPSGSTYKFF. As DNA, the CDR3 is TGTGCCAGCAGCTTATCGCCTAGCGGGAGTACCTACAAGTTCTTC. The V and J genes are TRBV7-9 and TRBJ2-1; 10 nucleotides agree with TRBD2. Germline CDR1 reads SEHNR; CDR2 reads FQNEAQ (reference sequence). Germline trimming cut 2 bases from V and 14 bases from J; bases unmatched to any gene: 12. CDR3 length: 15 residues.

V and J are TRBV19 and TRBJ1-2, with a tentative D call TRBD1 (5 bases). Between the trimmed V and J ends, which lost 0 bases and 2 bases, there was a span of 7 bases. The CDR3 loop spans 14 amino acids. The V gene's germline CDR1 is LNHDA and CDR2 SQIVND (reference sequence). Here the CDR3 reads CASSIDRGNYGYTF. The CDR3 DNA is TGTGCCAGTAGTATAGATCGGGGGAACTATGGCTACACCTTC.

CDR3 protein: CASRTNLDRVVYEQYF. DNA of the CDR3: TGTGCCAGCAGAACTAACCTGGACAGGGTGGTCTACGAGCAGTACTTC. This chain uses TRBV28 with TRBJ2-7; 8 bases map to TRBD1. Germline loops: CDR1 MDHEN, CDR2 SYDVKM. V was pared by 6 bases and J by 3 bases, with 13 bases of the junction left unmatched. The CDR3 runs to 16 residues.

The CDR3 bases are TGTGCCAGCAGCTTAGCGCATGCGGGAGGCTACAATGAGCAGTTCTTC. It codes for CASSLAHAGGYNEQFF. The chain joins TRBV7-8 to TRBJ2-1, with 8 bases fitting TRBD2. The ends lost 0 bases at V and 3 bases at J; junction bases unmatched: 4. This CDR3 contains 16 residues. Germline V gene lookup returns CDR1 SGHVS and CDR2 FQNEAQ.

The CDR3 sequence: CASSEYPGSGANVLTF. The DNA for the CDR3 is TGTGCCAGCAGTGAATACCCAGGATCTGGGGCCAACGTCCTGACTTTC. The V and J genes are TRBV6-1 and TRBJ2-6; D is unresolved. CDR3 length equals 16 residues. Between the trimmed V and J ends, which lost 2 bases and 1 base, there was a span of 9 bases. The germline V gene encodes CDR1 MNHNS and CDR2 SASEGT.

J is TRBJ2-1 and V is TRBV30; TRBD2 matches 7 bases. The ends lost 5 bases at V and 3 bases at J; junction bases unmatched: 19. The CDR3 is made up of 18 amino acids. Germline V gives CDR1 GTSNPN, CDR2 SVGIG (reference sequence). CDR3 nucleotide sequence: TGTGCCTGGGGGGGAGGGACGTCCCATTTGAGACGCTACAATGAGCAGTTCTTC. This translates into CAWGGGTSHLRRYNEQFF. The full variable domain, in which reference TRBV30 and TRBJ2-1 provide the parts outside the CDR3, is SQTIHQWPATLVQPVGSPLSLECTVEGTSNPNLYWYRQAAGRGLQLLFYSVGIGQISSEVPQNLSASRPQDRQFILSSKKLLLSDSGFYLCAWGGGTSHLRRYNEQFFGPGTRLTVL.

The chain carries TRBV6-6 and TRBJ2-5; possible D gene TRBD2, 5 bases. The CDR3 has 16 amino acids. Trimming shortened V by 0 bases and J by 2 bases, and 13 bases separated the two germline ends. The V gene's germline CDR1 is MNHNY and CDR2 SVGAGI (reference sequence). The CDR3 DNA follows: TGTGCCAGCAGTTACTCCCCCTCCAGCGGTCAAGAGACCCAGTACTTC. Translated, it gives CASSYSPSSGQETQYF.

This clone was found a few times. The V gene is TRBV11-1, the J gene TRBJ2-2; a possible D gene is TRBD2 (6 bases). Trimming pared 3 bases from V and 6 bases from J, leaving 14 bases between. Germline V gene sequence: CDR1 SGHAT, CDR2 FQDESV (reference sequence). The CDR3 runs to 15 residues. The CDR3 coding sequence is TGTGCCAGCAGCTTGCCCGGGAGCGCGGCCGGGGAGCTGTTTTTT. It codes for CASSLPGSAAGELFF.

This clone was seen only once. V gene TRBV25-1 combines with J gene TRBJ1-4; 9 bases map to TRBD1. V was pared by 6 bases and J by 7 bases, with 9 bases of the junction left unmatched. The germline CDR1 and CDR2 sequences are MGHDK and SYGVNS. CDR3 length: 15 residues. For the CDR3, the DNA is TGTGCCAGCAGCAGCATCGGGACAGGGAGTGAAAAACTGTTTTTT. Encoded protein: CASSSIGTGSEKLFF.

The chain recombines TRBV7-9 with TRBJ2-2, with TRBD1 matching over 7 bases. V lost 6 bases and J lost 5; bases outside the gene matches: 12. The germline CDR1 and CDR2 sequences are SEHNR and FQNEAQ (reference sequence). The CDR3 is 16 residues long. The CDR3, as DNA: TGTGCCAGCAGTTTCATGACAGGGTCGGGAACCGGGGAGCTGTTTTTT. Translated: CASSFMTGSGTGELFF.

This clone was counted a few times. Other DNA sequences from this sample encode an identical CDR3 as well. The chain joins TRBV6-5 to TRBJ2-3; 14 bases agree with TRBD2. The CDR3 spans 15 residues. CDR1 and CDR2 from the germline V gene are MNHEY and SVGAGI. Germline trimming cut 6 bases from V and 3 bases from J; bases unmatched to any gene: 2. CDR3 sequence reads: CASRRTSGGTDTQYF. In nucleotides, the CDR3 is TGTGCCAGCAGACGGACTAGCGGGGGGACAGATACGCAGTATTTT.